The 28 T cell receptor beta chains presented below share a single source sample, sequenced in a study of human T cells and chemical hapten exposure. Sample time point: pre-sensitization, week 0. This sample's treatment: therapeutic diphenylcyclopropenone sensitization with weekly scalp DPC. TCRdb re-analysed the RACE reads in MiXCR, keeping a single row per CDR3 protein. The sample yields around 350,000 distinct CDR3 sequences, around 5.5% seen once. The specimen was whole blood, collected in connection with sensitization to the hapten diphenylcyclopropenone (DPC). The receptors shown here come from a woman aged 18-29 years with alopecia areata. Some clones in this sample may be carry-over from other donors' samples.

V is TRBV7-9 and J is TRBJ1-1; tentatively, D is TRBD1 (5 bases). The CDR3 runs to 17 residues. V lost 4 bases, J lost 1 base, and 19 bases lay in between. Germline V gene lookup returns CDR1 SEHNR and CDR2 FQNEAQ (reference sequence). In DNA form, the CDR3 reads TGTGCCAGCAGCTCCCGGGACTCGGGCCTCGGGAACACTGAAGCTTTCTTT. Translating gives CASSSRDSGLGNTEAFF.

The chain combines TRBV7-9 with TRBJ2-7; D gene unclear. The germline V gene encodes CDR1 SEHNR and CDR2 FQNEAQ (reference sequence). The CDR3 is 13 residues long. Trimming left V 2 bases short and J 1 base short, with 6 bases between. CDR3 DNA: TGTGCCAGCAGCTTAAAATATTCCTACGAGCAGTACTTC. Translation gives CASSLKYSYEQYF.

This clonotype showed up just a few times. The chain joins TRBV12-3 or TRBV12-4 to TRBJ1-6, with D uncertain. This CDR3 has 13 residues. The V gene lost 3 bases and the J gene lost 10 bases, with 10 bases spanning the gap. As DNA, the CDR3 is TGTGCCAGCAGTTTGGAGCCGCCCTCACCCCTCCACTTT. Amino acid sequence: CASSLEPPSPLHF.

This clonotype was seen at least ten times. The chain carries TRBV28 and TRBJ1-4; 9 bases map to TRBD1. J was trimmed by 5 bases and V by 7 bases; bases with no gene match: 11. Germline CDR1 and CDR2: MDHEN and SYDVKM. CDR3 size: 16 residues. The CDR3 loop is CASTLARTGVNEKLFF. CDR3 DNA sequence: TGTGCCAGCACTCTCGCGCGGACAGGGGTAAATGAAAAACTGTTTTTT.

This rearrangement joins TRBV4-3 to TRBJ2-3; perhaps TRBD1 as D (5 bases). The CDR3 is 14 amino acids. Trimming cost V 3 bases and J 8 bases, with 15 bases left between them. The germline V gene has CDR1 LGHNA and CDR2 YSLEER. CDR3 in amino acids: CASSQFQGPGTQYF. CDR3 nucleotide sequence: TGCGCCAGCAGCCAGTTTCAGGGTCCCGGTACGCAGTATTTT.

The chain carries TRBV14 and TRBJ2-1, with D perhaps matching TRBD2 (5 bases). Per the germline V gene, CDR1 is SGHDN and CDR2 is FVKESK. V was pared by 5 bases and J by 5 bases, with 16 bases between. The CDR3 consists of 15 residues. In DNA, the CDR3 is TGTGCCAGCAGCTCCGGGATGATAGCACACAATGAGCAGTTCTTC. Residues: CASSSGMIAHNEQFF.

This clonotype was seen ten or more times. The J gene is TRBJ1-4, the V gene TRBV12-3 or TRBV12-4; D not certain. CDR3 length: 14 amino acids. Trimming shortened V by 6 bases and J by 4 bases, and 12 bases separated the two germline ends. This CDR3 reads CASSPRSFNEKLFF. In DNA, the CDR3 is TGTGCCAGCAGCCCTAGGTCATTTAATGAAAAACTGTTTTTT.

The chain carries TRBV9 and TRBJ2-5; TRBD2 matches 7 bases. This CDR3 is 15 amino acids long. The trim removed 4 bases at V and 1 base at J, leaving 7 bases unmatched. From germline, CDR1 is SGDLS and CDR2 YYNGEE. The CDR3 spells CASSRRGLGQETQYF. CDR3 coding DNA: TGTGCCAGCAGCAGAAGAGGACTAGGCCAAGAGACCCAGTACTTC.

This clonotype has a handful of counts. The genes are TRBV20-1 and TRBJ2-7, with D possibly being TRBD2 (7 bases). V lost 6 bases to trimming and J lost 3 bases, with 30 bases between them. This CDR3 comprises 18 residues. Germline V lookup: CDR1 DFQATT, CDR2 SNEGSKA (reference sequence). CDR3 DNA: TGCAGTGCCCCCATAGGGGGGGGGCTCGTGGGGTCCCGCTACGAGCAGTACTTC. Protein sequence: CSAPIGGGLVGSRYEQYF.

This clonotype came up many times. This chain links TRBV12-3 or TRBV12-4 with TRBJ2-1; the match to TRBD1 covers 9 bases. Trimming at V came to 6 bases and at J to 15 bases, leaving 12 bases not matched to a gene. The CDR3 sequence is 13 residues long. The CDR3, as DNA: TGTGCCAGCAGGCCCACCGGGACAGGGCCTTCGTTCTTC. This sequence encodes CASRPTGTGPSFF.

The sample holds a few counts of this clonotype. CDR3 amino acids: CASQQEGNTEAFF. Here the CDR3 DNA reads TGTGCCAGTCAACAGGAGGGAAATACTGAAGCTTTCTTT. This chain links TRBV3-1 with TRBJ1-1; D perhaps matches TRBD1 (5 bases). This CDR3 has 13 residues. Trimming took off 9 bases at V and 5 bases at J, with 16 bases between the two ends. Germline CDR1 reads LGHDT; CDR2 reads YNNKEL (reference sequence).

This clonotype was picked up a small number of times. The gene calls are TRBV11-2 and TRBJ2-3; tentatively, D is TRBD1 (6 bases). Trimming stripped 4 bases from V and 6 bases from J, with 20 bases between. The CDR3 is 16 amino acids. Germline CDR1 SGHAT, CDR2 FQNNGV. The CDR3 loop is CASSSLRTGTSDTQYF. The CDR3, as DNA: TGTGCCAGCAGCTCCCTTCGCACAGGGACATCCGATACGCAGTATTTT. Based on the CDR3 plus reference TRBV11-2 and TRBJ2-3, the full variable domain is EAGVAQSPRYKIIEKRQSVAFWCNPISGHATLYWYQQILGQGPKLLIQFQNNGVVDDSQLPKDRFSAERLKGVDSTLKIQPAKLEDSAVYLCASSSLRTGTSDTQYFGPGTRLTVL.

V is TRBV12-3 or TRBV12-4 and J is TRBJ2-1, with 8 bases matching TRBD2. The CDR3 is made up of 16 amino acids. The V gene end was trimmed by 7 bases and the J gene end by 3 bases; junction bases not matched to a gene: 11. In DNA, the CDR3 is TGTGCCAGCATGTCCATTAGCGGGGAAAACTACAATGAGCAGTTCTTC. It encodes CASMSISGENYNEQFF.

V gene TRBV7-2 combines with J gene TRBJ1-1; no clear D gene. V dropped 1 base and J dropped 5 bases, with 8 bases sitting between them. CDR3 length: 13 amino acids. The V gene's germline CDR1 is SGHTA and CDR2 FQGNSA. CDR3 protein: CASSLEEETEAFF. The CDR3, as DNA: TGTGCCAGCAGCTTAGAGGAAGAGACTGAAGCTTTCTTT.

This clonotype has more than one count but fewer than ten. The J gene is TRBJ1-5, the V gene TRBV6-1, with a weak D call TRBD1 (6 bases). V was shortened by 6 bases and J by 0 bases, with 12 bases between the two germline ends. The CDR3 is made up of 15 amino acids. The germline CDR1 and CDR2 sequences are MNHNS and SASEGT. The CDR3 here is CASRDRDYSNQPQHF. In DNA form, the CDR3 reads TGTGCCAGCAGGGACAGAGACTATAGCAATCAGCCCCAGCATTTT.

The V and J genes are TRBV12-5 and TRBJ1-6; 8 positions agree with TRBD1. CDR3 size: 14 residues. V was pared by 6 bases and J by 7 bases, with 5 bases of the junction left unmatched. Germline CDR1 is LGHNT and CDR2 is FRNRAP. The CDR3 reads CASGQTGENSPLHF. The DNA for the CDR3 is TGTGCTAGTGGCCAGACAGGGGAAAATTCACCCCTCCACTTT.

This chain links TRBV5-1 with TRBJ1-2, with a possible D match to TRBD1 (5 bases). This CDR3 region has 17 residues. Trimming shortened V by 0 bases and J by 2 bases, and 17 bases separated the two germline ends. Germline lookup yields CDR1 SGHRS and CDR2 YFSETQ. The chain's CDR3 is CASSLDATGVPNYGYTF. DNA for the CDR3: TGCGCCAGCAGCTTGGACGCGACGGGGGTACCCAACTATGGCTACACCTTC.

This clonotype was counted ten times or more. J is TRBJ1-3 and V is TRBV6-5; D not certain. Germline loops: CDR1 MNHEY, CDR2 SVGAGI. Deletions cut 11 bases from V and 2 bases from J, with 13 bases between. The CDR3 has 13 amino acids. CDR3 coding DNA: TGTGCCTCAAGACAAACTGCTGGAAACACCATATATTTT. This sequence encodes CASRQTAGNTIYF.

This clonotype was observed a few times. The gene calls are TRBV20-1 and TRBJ2-3, with 11 bases matching TRBD2. CDR1 and CDR2 from the germline V gene are DFQATT and SNEGSKA (reference sequence). J gave up 5 bases and V 5 bases, and 9 bases lay outside the gene matches. The CDR3 sequence is 15 residues long. The CDR3: CSAHPSGGKQDTQYF. The CDR3 DNA sequence: TGCAGTGCTCACCCTAGCGGGGGGAAGCAAGATACGCAGTATTTT.

This clonotype was detected ten times or more. The chain carries TRBV12-3 or TRBV12-4 and TRBJ2-3; D could derive from TRBD1 or TRBD2 (5 bases each). V was clipped by 0 bases and J by 6 bases, with 10 bases between them. The CDR3 spans 14 residues. This CDR3 reads CASSLAGAGDTQYF. The CDR3 DNA reads TGTGCCAGCAGTTTAGCCGGGGCAGGGGATACGCAGTATTTT.

The J gene is TRBJ2-3, the V gene TRBV4-2, with TRBD2 matching over 9 bases. The CDR3 is 19 amino acids. V lost 0 bases to trimming and J lost 4 bases; unmatched junction nucleotides: 14. CDR1 is LGHNA, CDR2 YNFKEQ, per germline. CDR3 nucleotides: TGTGCCAGCAGCCAAGACGCCCCTGGAGGCGGGGGGGCTGCAGATACGCAGTATTTT. Residues: CASSQDAPGGGGAADTQYF.

This clonotype was detected a few times. The rearrangement uses TRBV5-5 and TRBJ2-5, with D possibly being TRBD1 or TRBD2 (5 bases each). The CDR3 runs to 14 residues. Trimming pared 4 bases from V and 0 bases from J, leaving 10 bases between. Germline loops: CDR1 SGHKS, CDR2 YYEKEE (reference sequence). In DNA, the CDR3 is TGTGCCAGCAGCACGGGACGGGACCAAGAGACCCAGTACTTC. This sequence encodes CASSTGRDQETQYF.

This clonotype was detected only a few times. The V call is TRBV2, the J call TRBJ1-1; D is uncertain. In germline, CDR1 is SNHLY, CDR2 FYNNEI. The V and J ends lost 10 bases and 0 bases respectively, with 9 bases between them. The CDR3 runs to 12 residues. The CDR3 region has the DNA TGTGCCACGAGGACTGTGAACACTGAAGCTTTCTTT. Amino acid sequence: CATRTVNTEAFF.

This clonotype turned up a few times. The chain is built from TRBV19 and TRBJ2-4, with 9 nucleotides matching TRBD1. Germline values: CDR1 LNHDA, CDR2 SQIVND (reference sequence). This CDR3 spans 15 amino acids. V was pared by 5 bases and J by 9 bases, with 11 bases of the junction left unmatched. CDR3 residues: CASSSTGGTLSIQYF. CDR3 DNA: TGTGCCAGTAGTTCGACAGGGGGGACGTTGAGCATTCAGTACTTC.

This clonotype was seen a handful of times. The rearrangement uses TRBV12-3 or TRBV12-4 and TRBJ1-2, with D possibly matching TRBD1 (5 bases). Trimming pared 6 bases from V and 3 bases from J, leaving 14 bases between. The CDR3 covers 14 residues. Here the CDR3 reads CASRETATYYGYTF. The DNA for the CDR3 is TGTGCCAGCAGGGAGACAGCGACCTACTATGGCTACACCTTC.

This clonotype was recorded many times. Being one base from a much bigger clone, this may be a read error. The chain uses TRBV2 and TRBJ2-3; D is uncertain. Germline lookup yields CDR1 SNHLY and CDR2 FYNNEI. The CDR3 spans 11 residues. The CDR3 loop is CASSEGDTQYF. CDR3 nucleotides: TGTGCCAGCAGCGAAGGGGATACGCAGTATTTT.

This clonotype has a count of ten or more. The chain links TRBV20-1 to TRBJ2-3; D is possibly TRBD2 (6 bases). V lost 2 bases and J 0 bases, leaving 12 bases between the germline ends. Germline lookup yields CDR1 DFQATT and CDR2 SNEGSKA (reference sequence). This CDR3 has 15 residues. The DNA of the CDR3 is TGCAGTGCTAGACAACCCGCGGGAAGCACAGATACGCAGTATTTT. This translates into CSARQPAGSTDTQYF.

Only a few counts were recorded for this clonotype. The V call is TRBV12-5, the J call TRBJ1-5; D gene unclear. V was cut by 1 base and J by 3 bases, with 10 bases left in between. Germline CDR1 and CDR2: LGHNT and FRNRAP. CDR3 length: 15 residues. In nucleotides, the CDR3 is TGTGCTAGTGGTTTGGGGTCAGGATTCAATCAGCCCCAGCATTTT. Translation: CASGLGSGFNQPQHF.